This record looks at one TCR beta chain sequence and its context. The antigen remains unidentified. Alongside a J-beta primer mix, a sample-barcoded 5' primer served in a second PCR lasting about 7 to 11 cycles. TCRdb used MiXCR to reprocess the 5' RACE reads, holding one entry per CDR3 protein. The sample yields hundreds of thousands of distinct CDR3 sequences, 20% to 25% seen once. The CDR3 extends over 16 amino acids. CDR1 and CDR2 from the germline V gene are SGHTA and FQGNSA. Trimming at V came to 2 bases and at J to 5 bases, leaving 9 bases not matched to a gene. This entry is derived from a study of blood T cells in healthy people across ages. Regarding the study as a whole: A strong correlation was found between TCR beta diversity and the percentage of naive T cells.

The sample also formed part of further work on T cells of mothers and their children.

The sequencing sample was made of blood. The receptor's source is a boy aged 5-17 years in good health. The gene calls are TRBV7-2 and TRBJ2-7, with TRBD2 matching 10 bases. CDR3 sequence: CASSLFPAGGPDEQYF. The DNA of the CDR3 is TGTGCCAGCAGCTTATTCCCAGCGGGGGGGCCGGACGAGCAGTACTTC.